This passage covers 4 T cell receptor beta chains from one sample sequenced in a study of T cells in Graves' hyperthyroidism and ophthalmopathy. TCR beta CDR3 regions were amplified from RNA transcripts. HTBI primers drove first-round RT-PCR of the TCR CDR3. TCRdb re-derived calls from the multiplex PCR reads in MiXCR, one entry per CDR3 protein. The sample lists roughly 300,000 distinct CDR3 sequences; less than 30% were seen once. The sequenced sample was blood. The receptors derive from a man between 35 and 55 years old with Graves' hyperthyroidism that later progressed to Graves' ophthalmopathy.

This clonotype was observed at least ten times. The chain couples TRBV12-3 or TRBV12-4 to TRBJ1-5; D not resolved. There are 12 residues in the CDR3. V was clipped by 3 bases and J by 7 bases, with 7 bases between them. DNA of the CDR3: TGTGCCAGCAGTTTCTCAGAGCAGCCCCAGCATTTT. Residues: CASSFSEQPQHF.

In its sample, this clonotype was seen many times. The CDR3 protein is CSVEDQGPGNTIYF. Written as DNA, the CDR3 is TGCAGCGTTGAAGATCAGGGGCCTGGAAACACCATATATTTT. V usage is TRBV29-1 and J usage is TRBJ1-3; TRBD1 is a possible D gene (6 bases). The V end lost 0 bases, the J end lost 2 bases, and 8 bases lay between the germline ends. CDR3 length: 14 amino acids. Germline CDR1 and CDR2: SQVTM and ANQGSEA. The complete variable domain, with remaining parts taken from reference TRBV29-1 and TRBJ1-3, reads SAVISQKPSRDICQRGTSLTIQCQVDSQVTMMFWYRQQPGQSLTLIATANQGSEATYESGFVIDKFPISRPNLTFSTLTVSNMSPEDSSIYLCSVEDQGPGNTIYFGEGSWLTVV.

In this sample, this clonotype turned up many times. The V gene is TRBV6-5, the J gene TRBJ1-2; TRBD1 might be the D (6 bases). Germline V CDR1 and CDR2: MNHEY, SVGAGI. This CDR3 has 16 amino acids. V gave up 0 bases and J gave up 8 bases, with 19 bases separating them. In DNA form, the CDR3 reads TGTGCCAGCAGTTACTCGACTTCGGGGGGCTTTAAGGGCTACACCTTC. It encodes CASSYSTSGGFKGYTF.

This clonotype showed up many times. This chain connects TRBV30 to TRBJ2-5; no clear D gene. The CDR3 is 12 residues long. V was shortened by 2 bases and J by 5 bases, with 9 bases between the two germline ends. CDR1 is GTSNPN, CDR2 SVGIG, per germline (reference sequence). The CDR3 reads CAWSRGAETQYF. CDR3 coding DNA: TGTGCCTGGAGTCGAGGTGCGGAGACCCAGTACTTC.